These 21 T cell receptor beta chains share one sample of origin, sequenced in a study of blood T cell repertoires in COVID-19. Profiled with immunoSEQ multiplex PCR; TCRdb holds only in-frame clones, not every one. This table holds tens of thousands of clones, 85% found once. Sequences were obtained from peripheral blood. The source is an elderly man with acute or convalescent COVID-19.

The V and J genes are TRBV5-6 and TRBJ1-2; TRBD1 matches at 7 bases. The germline CDR1 and CDR2 sequences are SGHDT and YYEEEE. The junction had 8 bases not matched to a gene; V was cut back by 0 bases and J by 6 bases. The CDR3 consists of 15 residues. CDR3 loop: CASSLVRTGIDGYTF. Written as DNA, the CDR3 is TGTGCCAGCAGCTTGGTTCGGACAGGTATCGATGGCTACACCTTC.

The chain joins TRBV5-1 to TRBJ1-1; 8 nucleotides line up with TRBD1. J lost 6 bases, V lost 1 base, and 8 bases had no gene match. CDR3 length: 15 residues. Per germline, CDR1 SGHRS and CDR2 YFSETQ. For the CDR3, the DNA is TGCGCCAGCAGCTTGACTGGACAGGGTTTGGCTGAAGCTTTCTTT. Its protein product is CASSLTGQGLAEAFF.

The chain employs TRBV28 and TRBJ1-2; 8 bases are shared with TRBD1. CDR3 size: 14 residues. The germline V gene has CDR1 MDHEN and CDR2 SYDVKM. With 5 bases clipped from V and 7 bases from J, the junction kept 9 bases outside the gene matches. The CDR3: CASSGGQVFVGYTF. The CDR3, as DNA: TGTGCCAGCAGTGGGGGACAGGTGTTCGTTGGCTACACCTTC.

V is TRBV19 and J is TRBJ2-7, with 10 bases lining up with TRBD1. The CDR3 contains 15 residues. V lost 5 bases and J lost 2; bases outside the gene matches: 6. The V gene's germline CDR1 is LNHDA and CDR2 SQIVND (reference sequence). CDR3 amino acids: CASSSPGQGTYEQYF. DNA of the CDR3: TGTGCCAGTAGTTCCCCGGGACAGGGGACCTACGAGCAGTACTTC. Looking up the rest from reference TRBV19 and TRBJ2-7 gives the full variable domain: DGGITQSPKYLFRKEGQNVTLSCEQNLNHDAMYWYRQDPGQGLRLIYYSQIVNDFQKGDIAEGYSVSREKKESFPLTVTSAQKNPTAFYLCASSSPGQGTYEQYFGPGTRLTVT.

The V gene is TRBV5-4, the J gene TRBJ1-5, with D hard to call. V dropped 0 bases and J dropped 0 bases, with 7 bases sitting between them. Germline CDR1 reads SGHNT; CDR2 reads YYREEE (reference sequence). CDR3 size: 15 residues. CDR3 DNA: TGTGCCAGCAGCTTGGGTGGGAGTAGCAATCAGCCCCAGCATTTT. It yields the protein CASSLGGSSNQPQHF.

The genes are TRBV19 and TRBJ1-1; TRBD1 matches at 10 bases. Germline V gene lookup returns CDR1 LNHDA and CDR2 SQIVND (reference sequence). The CDR3 covers 12 residues. The V and J ends lost 5 bases and 10 bases, in that order; junction bases with no gene match: 4. The CDR3 is CASSDRDRGAFF. The CDR3 region has the DNA TGTGCCAGTAGTGACCGGGACAGGGGAGCTTTCTTT.

V gene TRBV6-1 combines with J gene TRBJ2-3, with 12 bases fitting TRBD2. The germline V gene has CDR1 MNHNS and CDR2 SASEGT. V trimming: 3 bases; J trimming: 4 bases; junction bases outside the gene matches: 8. This CDR3 region has 17 residues. In DNA, the CDR3 is TGTGCCAGCAGTGAGCTACTAGCGGGAGGAAAGGCAGATACGCAGTATTTT. Amino acid sequence: CASSELLAGGKADTQYF.

The chain joins TRBV28 to TRBJ1-5; tentative D call: TRBD1 (6 bases). This CDR3 has 15 residues. In germline, CDR1 is MDHEN, CDR2 SYDVKM. Trimming removed 2 bases from V and 7 bases from J, with 15 bases in between. The CDR3 reads CASSLPQGLGQPQHF. CDR3 bases: TGTGCCAGCAGTTTACCACAGGGCTTGGGCCAGCCCCAGCATTTT.

This sequence joins TRBV4-1 and TRBJ2-1, with D tentatively TRBD2 (6 bases). Trimming shortened V by 4 bases and J by 9 bases, and 16 bases separated the two germline ends. CDR1 is MGHRA, CDR2 YSYEKL, per germline. The CDR3 runs to 14 residues. The CDR3: CASSPSEGFLEQFF. CDR3 in DNA: TGCGCCAGCAGCCCCTCGGAGGGGTTTCTTGAGCAGTTCTTC.

This rearrangement joins TRBV11-3 to TRBJ2-7; 8 bases agree with TRBD2. CDR3 length: 13 amino acids. Germline V gene data show CDR1 as SGHNT and CDR2 as YENEEA. V lost 5 bases, J lost 5 bases, and 5 bases stayed unmatched. CDR3 coding DNA: TGTGCCAGCAGCCGGACTAGCTGGGACGAGCAGTACTTC. It specifies CASSRTSWDEQYF.

The chain has TRBV20-1 and TRBJ1-2; D gene unclear. V was shortened by 3 bases and J by 2 bases, with 10 bases between the two germline ends. This CDR3 has 13 amino acids. Germline CDR1 is DFQATT and CDR2 is SNEGSKA (reference sequence). CDR3 protein: CSASSRMNYGYTF. Written as DNA, the CDR3 is TGCAGTGCTAGTTCCAGGATGAACTATGGCTACACCTTC.

The chain carries TRBV4-3 and TRBJ1-4; perhaps TRBD1 as D (5 bases). Germline V gives CDR1 LGHNA, CDR2 YSLEER. V was cut by 1 base and J by 3 bases, with 12 bases left in between. The length of the CDR3 is 16 residues. The CDR3 is CASSQVSGGANEKLFF. CDR3 nucleotide sequence: TGCGCCAGCAGCCAAGTGAGCGGGGGGGCTAATGAAAAACTGTTTTTT.

The V and J genes are TRBV2 and TRBJ1-1, with 9 bases fitting TRBD1. The CDR3 contains 15 residues. V shed 5 bases and J 4 bases; nucleotides not matched to a gene: 8. CDR1 and CDR2 (germline): SNHLY, FYNNEI. The CDR3 reads CASSSTGTGITEAFF. As DNA, the CDR3 is TGTGCCAGCAGTTCCACCGGGACAGGGATCACTGAAGCTTTCTTT. Using reference TRBV2 and TRBJ1-1 for the parts outside the CDR3, the full variable domain is EPEVTQTPSHQVTQMGQEVILRCVPISNHLYFYWYRQILGQKVEFLVSFYNNEISEKSEIFDDQFSVERPDGSNFTLKIRSTKLEDSAMYFCASSSTGTGITEAFFGQGTRLTVV.

The chain combines TRBV7-9 with TRBJ2-3; 7 bases map to TRBD2. There are 16 residues in the CDR3. Germline trimming cut 2 bases from V and 3 bases from J; bases unmatched to any gene: 8. CDR1 and CDR2 from the germline V gene are SEHNR and FQNEAQ (reference sequence). CDR3 bases: TGTGCCAGCAGCTTAATCGCTAGCGGAAGAACAGATACGCAGTATTTT. This gives the protein CASSLIASGRTDTQYF.

V is TRBV27 and J is TRBJ2-7; weak D call: TRBD1 (5 bases). CDR1 MNHEY and CDR2 SMNVEV come from the germline V gene (reference sequence). CDR3 length: 12 amino acids. The V and J ends lost 4 bases and 4 bases respectively, with 8 bases between them. The CDR3 DNA is TGTGCCAGCAGTTCTACAGGTTACGAGCAGTACTTC. Translating gives CASSSTGYEQYF.

CDR3 nucleotide sequence: TGTGCCAGTAGTATTGCGGGGGCTAAGGTCTATGGCTACACCTTC. It is translated as CASSIAGAKVYGYTF. The gene calls are TRBV19 and TRBJ1-2; D may be TRBD1 (6 bases). CDR1 and CDR2 from the germline V gene are LNHDA and SQIVND (reference sequence). CDR3 length: 15 residues. V lost 3 bases and J lost 4, with 15 bases in between.

This chain joins TRBV11-3 and TRBJ2-7; tentatively, D is TRBD2 (6 bases). Germline V gene lookup returns CDR1 SGHNT and CDR2 YENEEA. Between the trimmed V and J ends, which lost 5 bases and 4 bases, there was a span of 12 bases. This CDR3 comprises 13 residues. The CDR3 DNA reads TGTGCCAGCAGCCCGCGGGGTGCATACGAGCAGTACTTC. It translates to CASSPRGAYEQYF.

The chain is built from TRBV7-2 and TRBJ2-5, with a weak D call TRBD2 (7 bases). The germline V and J ends were trimmed by 3 bases and 4 bases, with 18 bases remaining between them. In germline, CDR1 is SGHTA, CDR2 FQGNSA. The CDR3 sequence is 16 residues long. The CDR3 sequence: CASSLARGAPPETQYF. The CDR3 DNA follows: TGTGCCAGCAGCTTGGCCCGGGGGGCCCCTCCAGAGACCCAGTACTTC.

This clone was counted a single time. The V call is TRBV15, the J call TRBJ2-5, with 7 bases aligning to TRBD2. The V and J ends lost 1 base and 5 bases, in that order; junction bases with no gene match: 4. The CDR3 runs 14 residues. Germline V gene sequence: CDR1 LNHNV, CDR2 YYDKDF (reference sequence). The CDR3 DNA follows: TGTGCCACCAGCAGAGGAGACGGGAGGGAGACCCAGTACTTC. Protein: CATSRGDGRETQYF.

This clone appeared once. The gene calls are TRBV28 and TRBJ1-1; 10 bases are shared with TRBD1. This CDR3 is built from 16 residues. Per germline, CDR1 MDHEN and CDR2 SYDVKM. Trimming took 6 bases from V and 1 from J; bases not matched to a gene: 8. CDR3 in DNA: TGTGCCAGCAGCACTCGGACAGGGGGATCGAACACTGAAGCTTTCTTT. Residues: CASSTRTGGSNTEAFF.

V usage is TRBV28 and J usage is TRBJ2-2; D remains ambiguous. Germline V gene sequence: CDR1 MDHEN, CDR2 SYDVKM. Trimming took off 7 bases at V and 6 bases at J, with 12 bases between the two ends. The CDR3 extends over 13 amino acids. The CDR3 DNA is TGTGCCAGCACCCAGTGGGCGCCCGGGGAGCTGTTTTTT. Its translation: CASTQWAPGELFF. Together with reference TRBV28 and TRBJ2-2, the CDR3 gives the full variable domain: DVKVTQSSRYLVKRTGEKVFLECVQDMDHENMFWYRQDPGLGLRLIYFSYDVKMKEKGDIPEGYSVSREKKERFSLILESASTNQTSMYLCASTQWAPGELFFGEGSRLTVL.